Reported below is one T cell receptor beta chain. Germline loops: CDR1 SNHLY, CDR2 FYNNEI. There are 12 residues in the CDR3. Trimming shortened V by 6 bases and J by 5 bases, and 11 bases separated the two germline ends. Participants were placed into cohorts based on the clinical history they reported. This entry belongs to a study of blood T cell repertoires in COVID-19. Data came from immunoSEQ multiplex PCR; TCRdb stores just in-frame clones and leaves some out. This table has about 180,000 clones, more than 75% appearing once. The gene calls are TRBV2 and TRBJ2-7, with D possibly matching TRBD2 (6 bases). The sequence was collected from a woman younger than 45 who had recovered from COVID-19. The sequenced material came from PBMCs or T cells enriched from blood (not recorded which). In DNA form, the CDR3 reads TGTGCCAGCAGCCGGGGGTTCCACGAGCAGTACTTC. Its translation is CASSRGFHEQYF.